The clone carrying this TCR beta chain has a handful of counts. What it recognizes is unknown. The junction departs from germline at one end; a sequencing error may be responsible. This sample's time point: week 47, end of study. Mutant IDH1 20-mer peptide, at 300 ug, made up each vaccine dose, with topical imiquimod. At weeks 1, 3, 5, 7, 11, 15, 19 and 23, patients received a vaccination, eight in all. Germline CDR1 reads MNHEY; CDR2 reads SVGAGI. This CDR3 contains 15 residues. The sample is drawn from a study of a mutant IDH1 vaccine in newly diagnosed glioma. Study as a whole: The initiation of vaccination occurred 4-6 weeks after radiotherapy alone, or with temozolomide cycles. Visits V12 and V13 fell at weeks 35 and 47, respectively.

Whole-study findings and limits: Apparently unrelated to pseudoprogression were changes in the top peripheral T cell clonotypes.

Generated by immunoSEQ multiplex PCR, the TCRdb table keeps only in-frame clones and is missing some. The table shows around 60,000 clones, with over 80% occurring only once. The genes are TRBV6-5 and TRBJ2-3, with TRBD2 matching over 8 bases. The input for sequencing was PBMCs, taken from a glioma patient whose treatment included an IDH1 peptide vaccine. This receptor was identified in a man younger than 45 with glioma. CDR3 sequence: CAISAGLDPTDTQYF. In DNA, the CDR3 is TGTGCCATCAGTGCGGGACTAGACCCCACAGATACGCAGTATTTT.